The T cell receptor beta chain described here comes from a study of shared clonotypes between healthy human individuals (dated by TCRdb to about 2020). A note on the overall study: A couple of women and a few men aged 18 to 49 years were included in the cohort. To increase sequencing depth and limit assay-specific biases, different laboratories used diverse techniques to prepare libraries and sequence TCR repertoires. Per donor, three plates each were used for CD4 naive and CD4 memory, two for CD8 naive, and one for CD8 memory. Blood TCR repertoires of roughly 5 healthy adults were deeply sequenced to estimate repertoire size and the extent of clonotype sharing between individuals. Per donor, leukapheresis produced somewhere between about 0.85 and 9.5 billion PBMCs. Overall study outcomes, separate from this receptor: Across a few donors, approximately 4.9% of naive CD4, 3.5% of naive CD8, 2.3% of memory CD4, and 0.4% of memory CD8 clonotypes were shared. Clonotypes shared by all four sorted-subset donors showed higher generation probabilities than non-shared clonotypes. Pairwise subsampling indicated that sequencing depth was expected to affect the degree of clonotype sharing among donors. Sampling was restricted to blood, and TCR repertoires in tissues likely differ from the TCR repertoires found in blood. Rarefaction of sorted-subset datasets indicated incomplete sequencing despite the large sequencing depth. Because the study included only a small number of donors, the genetic and exposure-history diversity represented was limited. Naive subsets generally had larger estimated clonotype richness than memory subsets.

Using the deep immunoSEQ assay, multiplex PCR amplified TCR CDR3 regions from genomic DNA. Genomic DNA extracted from each cell subset was distributed evenly over all wells of several immunoSEQ 96-well plates, and each plate served as one replicate. For sorted subsets, around 0.2 ug of genomic DNA, equivalent to 30,000 or so T cell genomes, went into each replicate PCR. Purified libraries were quantified with a Qubit 3.0 fluorometer, sized on a Bioanalyzer 2100, and re-quantified with the KAPA Library Quantification kit. A separate single-read 150-cycle Illumina NextSeq 550 flow cell was used to sequence each immunoSEQ 96-well plate. In the original analysis: Because the immunoSEQ output held only junctional sequences and lacked quality scores, the filtering could not match the filtering applied to full-length reads. To assign V/J genes and CDR3, sequences were annotated using PyIR, a Python wrapper for IgBLAST v1.9, with IMGT germline references. Reads were removed for weak V/J assignments (E-value above 1e-6), missing CDR3, stop codons, out-of-frame junctions, or ambiguous translated residues. V3J clonotypes were defined as sequences sharing the same inferred V gene, J gene, and CDR3 amino acid sequence. To compute the percentage overlap between repertoires, the number of shared unique clonotypes was divided by the size of the smaller repertoire. RTK rarefaction, the Chao1 estimator, and Recon v2.1 estimates of unobserved clonotypes were used to assess repertoire richness. OLGA was used to compute generation probabilities for all TCRbeta clonotypes that the gDNA method yielded from a handful of donors. TCRdb stores this immuneACCESS table with in-frame sequences only. Part of the clones is absent; in the studies checked, under half of the shortfall reflects unresolved V genes, and no reason is known for the rest. D and trimming were read from the DNA, whereas the V and J calls and clone size are those reported in that table. For this sample there are 2,500,000 or so clones; roughly 92% appear just once. The ten largest make up around 0.35% of the sample.

As regards this clone: What this receptor recognizes is not known. No much larger clone is present one base from it, and per-base qualities are unavailable. Other DNA sequences in the same sample also yield this CDR3.

Donors were healthy HIV-negative adults with no recently reported acute infections or vaccinations. Every donor was a Caucasian adult living in Nashville, Tennessee, USA. CD4+ T cells were enriched through magnetic negative selection, after which naive cells were positively selected on CD45RA and the remaining negative fraction served as the memory subset. Blood was collected by leukapheresis, and PBMCs were isolated by Ficoll-Histopaque density gradient centrifugation and then cryopreserved in liquid nitrogen vapor phase. Purity and quantity of every magnetically sorted T cell population were checked by analytical flow cytometry. From each sorted fraction, genomic DNA was isolated and quantified by UV absorbance on a Nanodrop 2000c. Trimming at the junction amounts to 1 base on V and 0 bases on J, and the germline ends lie 10 bases apart. According to the germline V gene, CDR1 reads SGHTA and CDR2 reads FQGNSA. The cysteine opens and the phenylalanine closes a CDR3 of 15 amino acids. The CDR3 DNA has 45 bases and is translated from base 1.

The chain joins TRBV7-2 to TRBJ2-7; a confident D gene designation cannot be given. Material: naive CD4+ T cells from PBMCs. Read against the paper, the sample's cell subset or site label means: CD45RA+ positively selected. The sequence came from a man aged 18 to 35 in good health. Some clones in this sample may be carry-over from other donors' samples. Here is the DNA: TGTGCCAGCAGCTTAGAGGGTACCGGCTCCTACGAGCAGTACTTC. It specifies CASSLEGTGSYEQYF.